This is a list of T cell receptor beta chains from one sample in a study of blood T cell repertoires in COVID-19. The repertoire was sequenced with immunoSEQ multiplex PCR; TCRdb's copy has only in-frame clones and lacks some. The sample shows 400,000 to 550,000 clones, about 85% of them seen only once. Sequenced: PBMCs or T cells enriched from blood (not recorded which). The receptor source for this set is a woman in her late teens or twenties with acute COVID-19. The CDR3 runs from the conserved cysteine through the conserved F or W. The D gene is left open where the match is weak. Clone size is not always given. Where it is, it says once, few, many or a class for expanded clones.

once	TRBV28	TRBJ2-5	.	CASFLRGQATQYF	TGTGCCAGCTTCCTCCGGGGACAAGCGACCCAGTACTTC
.	TRBV4-1	TRBJ2-5	TRBD2	CASSQVTSGRETQYF	TGCGCCAGCAGCCAAGTCACTAGCGGGAGAGAGACCCAGTACTTC
.	TRBV6-5	TRBJ1-1	.	CASTSTGGIGEAFF	TGTGCCAGCACTTCGACGGGGGGGATCGGTGAAGCTTTCTTT
.	TRBV5-1	TRBJ2-1	TRBD2	CASSLTLDSAGGYNEQFF	TGCGCCAGCAGCTTAACACTGGACTCAGCGGGGGGCTACAATGAGCAGTTCTTC
.	TRBV28	TRBJ1-2	.	CASSRTSVAYGYTF	TGTGCCAGCAGCAGAACATCCGTCGCCTATGGCTACACCTTC
.	TRBV5-5	TRBJ2-1	TRBD2	CASSLSRTSGTEQFF	TGTGCCAGCAGCTTGTCAAGGACTAGCGGGACTGAGCAGTTCTTC
.	TRBV27	TRBJ2-7	.	CASSHRAFSYEQYF	TGTGCCAGCAGCCACAGGGCTTTCTCCTACGAGCAGTACTTC
.	TRBV11-2	TRBJ2-7	.	CASSWAWPSSYEQYF	TGTGCCAGCAGCTGGGCATGGCCGAGCTCCTACGAGCAGTACTTC
.	TRBV29-1	TRBJ2-5	.	CSVEDLTGGETQYF	TGCAGCGTTGAAGATCTTACCGGGGGAGAGACCCAGTACTTC
.	TRBV7-3	TRBJ1-4	.	CASSSPVVSRPTNEKLFF	TGTGCCAGCAGCTCCCCCGTGGTGTCGCGCCCAACTAATGAAAAACTGTTTTTT
.	TRBV6-6	TRBJ1-5	.	CASSYSRQPQHF	TGTGCCAGCAGTTACTCGAGACAGCCCCAGCATTTT
few	TRBV28	TRBJ1-2	.	CASTMSGGSEGYTF	TGTGCCAGCACAATGTCGGGAGGGTCGGAAGGCTACACCTTC
.	TRBV19	TRBJ2-3	.	CASSISGGFTDTQYF	TGTGCCAGTAGTATCTCCGGTGGTTTCACAGATACGCAGTATTTT
.	TRBV9	TRBJ2-7	TRBD2	CASSPGGSHYEQYF	TGTGCCAGCAGCCCGGGGGGTTCTCACTACGAGCAGTACTTC
.	TRBV9	TRBJ1-2	TRBD1	CASSVQDRVPGYTF	TGTGCCAGCAGCGTACAGGACAGGGTGCCAGGCTACACCTTC
.	TRBV4-3	TRBJ2-7	TRBD1	CASSPRQGTGEQYF	TGCGCCAGCAGCCCTCGACAGGGGACGGGCGAGCAGTACTTC
.	TRBV19	TRBJ2-4	.	CASSIDDRSKNIQYF	TGTGCCAGTAGTATAGACGACAGGTCCAAAAACATTCAGTACTTC
.	TRBV10-3	TRBJ2-3	.	CAISETTGTDTQYF	TGTGCCATCAGTGAGACGACCGGGACAGATACGCAGTATTTT
.	TRBV7-9	TRBJ2-7	TRBD1	CASSQAGTGGYEQYF	TGTGCCAGCAGCCAGGCCGGGACAGGGGGCTACGAGCAGTACTTC
.	TRBV5-5	TRBJ1-6	TRBD1	CASSLAGQANSPLHF	TGTGCCAGCAGCTTGGCCGGACAGGCTAATTCACCCCTCCACTTT
.	TRBV6-2/TRBV6-3	TRBJ2-7	.	CASSSLQGGSYEQYF	TGTGCCAGCAGTTCTCTGCAGGGAGGATCCTACGAGCAGTACTTC
.	TRBV4-3	TRBJ1-5	TRBD1	CASSQVWGTGGYQPQHF	TGCGCCAGCAGCCAAGTCTGGGGGACAGGCGGATATCAGCCCCAGCATTTT
.	TRBV5-1	TRBJ2-2	.	CASSLLRGGTGELFF	TGCGCCAGCAGCTTGCTTAGGGGGGGCACCGGGGAGCTGTTTTTT
.	TRBV12-5	TRBJ1-6	TRBD1	CASGPRIDREDRNSPLHF	TGTGCTAGTGGTCCCCGCATCGACAGGGAAGACCGTAATTCACCCCTCCACTTT
.	TRBV4-3	TRBJ1-5	.	CASSQGQLSNQPQHF	TGCGCCAGCAGCCAGGGCCAACTTAGCAATCAGCCCCAGCATTTT
.	TRBV25-1	TRBJ2-3	.	CATTPQGPLTDTQYF	TGTGCCACTACTCCACAGGGTCCCCTCACAGATACGCAGTATTTT
.	TRBV5-4	TRBJ1-1	.	CASSITGGGTEAFF	TGTGCCAGCAGCATTACGGGCGGGGGCACTGAAGCTTTCTTT
.	TRBV19	TRBJ2-1	.	CASRAIATDDEQFF	TGTGCCAGTAGGGCCATCGCGACTGACGATGAGCAGTTCTTC
.	TRBV19	TRBJ1-6	.	CASSRGRAVGDSPLHF	TGTGCCAGTAGTCGAGGCAGGGCCGTCGGCGACTCACCCCTCCACTTT
few	TRBV10-2	TRBJ2-1	.	CASIYGNEQFF	TGCGCCAGCATTTACGGCAATGAGCAGTTCTTC
few	TRBV4-2	TRBJ1-6	.	CASSPTENSPLHF	TGTGCCAGCTCACCGACAGAGAATTCACCCCTCCACTTT
.	TRBV7-2	TRBJ2-5	.	CASSLATTQETQYF	TGTGCCAGCAGCTTAGCCACAACCCAAGAGACCCAGTACTTC
.	TRBV6-5	TRBJ1-1	.	CASSTGPGKNTEAFF	TGTGCCAGCAGTACTGGCCCGGGTAAGAACACTGAAGCTTTCTTT
.	TRBV3-1/TRBV3-2	TRBJ1-1	TRBD1	CASSQSDRAWVGAFF	TGTGCCAGCAGCCAATCGGACAGGGCTTGGGTTGGAGCTTTCTTT
.	TRBV6-1	TRBJ2-3	TRBD2	CASSELILAGTDTQYF	TGTGCCAGCAGTGAACTCATACTAGCGGGGACAGATACGCAGTATTTT
.	TRBV6-5	TRBJ1-6	TRBD1	CASSSSRDRGPSPLHF	TGTGCCAGCAGTTCCAGCCGGGACAGGGGGCCATCACCCCTCCACTTT
.	TRBV30	TRBJ2-1	TRBD2	CAWSSLAGNEQFF	TGTGCCTGGAGTTCTCTAGCGGGCAATGAGCAGTTCTTC
once	TRBV7-2	TRBJ1-2	.	CASSLGLAGDYGYTF	TGTGCCAGCAGCTTAGGTCTGGCAGGGGATTATGGCTACACCTTC
.	TRBV9	TRBJ1-2	.	CASSPYGDHRGYTF	TGTGCCAGCAGCCCATATGGAGATCACAGGGGCTACACCTTC
.	TRBV28	TRBJ1-1	.	CASSSGQTQAFF	TGTGCCAGCAGTTCCGGACAGACTCAAGCTTTCTTT
few	TRBV6-5	TRBJ1-5	.	CASMETGYQPQHF	TGTGCCAGCATGGAAACAGGGTATCAGCCCCAGCATTTT
.	TRBV24-1	TRBJ2-5	.	CATSGPGMGETQYF	TGTGCCACCAGTGGTCCGGGGATGGGGGAGACCCAGTACTTC
.	TRBV7-2	TRBJ1-2	.	CASSLASGPTESNYGYTF	TGTGCCAGCAGCTTAGCGTCAGGGCCCACCGAGTCTAACTATGGCTACACCTTC
.	TRBV7-9	TRBJ1-1	.	CASSLVGLNTEAFF	TGTGCCAGCAGCTTAGTCGGGTTGAACACTGAAGCTTTCTTT
few	TRBV19	TRBJ2-7	.	CASSSGRQTYEQYF	TGTGCCAGTAGCTCAGGTCGACAGACCTACGAGCAGTACTTC
few	TRBV29-1	TRBJ1-2	TRBD1	CSGGQDDGYTF	TGCAGCGGCGGACAGGATGATGGCTACACCTTC
few	TRBV6-5	TRBJ1-3	.	CASSYSLGGLGNTIYF	TGTGCCAGCAGTTACTCTCTCGGGGGGCTTGGAAACACCATATATTTT